The 2 T cell receptor beta chains below all came from one sample that was sequenced in a study of response to subunit inactivated influenza vaccine. TCRdb reprocessed the RT-PCR reads with MiXCR, giving one entry per CDR3 protein. The table has 450,000 to 600,000 distinct CDR3 sequences, about 15% seen once. The sample in question was CD4+ T cells sorted from PBMCs, obtained about 24 months after vaccination. These receptors were collected from a man aged 50 to 75 who received an inactivated influenza vaccine.

J is TRBJ2-3 and V is TRBV7-9; D possibly corresponds to TRBD2 (5 bases). The CDR3 totals 16 residues. The V gene lost 4 bases and the J gene lost 2 bases, with 16 bases spanning the gap. The germline CDR1 and CDR2 sequences are SEHNR and FQNEAQ (reference sequence). CDR3 loop: CASSSPPLANTDTQYF. DNA for the CDR3: TGTGCCAGCAGCTCTCCCCCGCTAGCCAACACAGATACGCAGTATTTT.

This sequence joins TRBV5-5 and TRBJ2-7; the D is unclear. This CDR3 is built from 14 residues. CDR1 SGHKS and CDR2 YYEKEE come from the germline V gene (reference sequence). V lost 1 base and J lost 2, with 10 bases in between. The CDR3 loop reads CASSLYSETYEQYF. The CDR3 bases are TGTGCCAGCAGCTTGTATTCGGAGACCTACGAGCAGTACTTC.